This T cell receptor beta chain was recorded in a study of blood T cell repertoires in COVID-19. Overall study: Both acute and convalescent COVID-19 samples were obtained from the United States, Italy and Spain.

This CDR3 is 16 amino acids long. The germline V and J ends were trimmed by 6 bases and 4 bases, with 19 bases remaining between them. The germline V gene has CDR1 MDHEN and CDR2 SYDVKM. Study processing details: It was from reference gene primer amplification that nucleated cell counts were estimated. Libraries were prepared by immunoSEQ multiplex PCR; TCRdb keeps only in-frame clonotypes and omits some of them. D and trimming come from the DNA, and the V and J calls and clone size come from that table. The sample carries roughly 260,000 clones, around nine tenths recorded once. This sequence originates from a young woman who had recovered from COVID-19. This sequence joins TRBV28 and TRBJ1-5; no definite D call. Material for sequencing was PBMCs or T cells enriched from blood (not recorded which). The CDR3 DNA is TGTGCCAGCAGCCCGAAAACGTGGGCAGAAAATCAGCCCCAGCATTTT. Translated: CASSPKTWAENQPQHF.